One sample yielded the 18 T cell receptor beta chains listed below, sequenced in a study of vaccination effects on CD4 cells after COVID-19. The antigens of these receptors remain unknown. Within the ViraFEST assay, antigen-specific CD4+ T cells underwent expansion with viral peptide pools prior to sequencing. Following a 10-day culture, CD4+ T cells were purified. As their vaccination, participants received two doses of either BNT162b2 or mRNA-1273. Sequencing used immunoSEQ multiplex PCR; TCRdb keeps in-frame clones, though not all of them. This table has around 81,000 clones, around four fifths appearing once. This material consisted of CD4+ T cells from PBMCs cultured with HCoV-OC43 spike peptides, taken after COVID-19 vaccination. Specified subset: HCoV-OC43 spike overlapping peptide pool stimulation. The receptors come from a human donor who received a COVID-19 vaccine.

The chain has TRBV7-9 and TRBJ2-5; D unclear. V was trimmed by 10 bases and J by 5 bases, leaving 14 bases between them. The germline V gene encodes CDR1 SEHNR and CDR2 FQNEAQ (reference sequence). The CDR3 sequence is 12 residues long. This CDR3 reads CATNRRLETQYF. The DNA of the CDR3 is TGTGCCACAAACAGACGCCTGGAGACCCAGTACTTC.

The chain joins TRBV10-1 to TRBJ2-1; perhaps TRBD1 as D (6 bases). The CDR3 covers 15 residues. From germline, CDR1 is WNHNN and CDR2 SYGVQD (reference sequence). With 0 bases removed from V and 8 bases from J, the gap between germline ends came to 14 bases. In DNA, the CDR3 is TGCGCCAGCAGTGAGTCGAGGGGGTATCTCGATGAGCAGTTCTTC. The encoded protein is CASSESRGYLDEQFF.

This clone has a handful of counts. This chain uses TRBV5-5 with TRBJ1-2; weak D call: TRBD1 (6 bases). CDR1 SGHKS and CDR2 YYEKEE come from the germline V gene (reference sequence). Trimming took off 2 bases at V and 3 bases at J, with 14 bases between the two ends. The CDR3 covers 15 residues. The CDR3 is CASSFLPGGYYGYTF. CDR3 coding DNA: TGTGCCAGCAGCTTTTTGCCCGGGGGCTACTATGGCTACACCTTC.

This clone was found once. V is TRBV29-1 and J is TRBJ1-3; 9 bases fit TRBD1. This CDR3 spans 14 amino acids. Germline V CDR1 and CDR2: SQVTM, ANQGSEA. Unmatched junction bases numbered 6, after V lost 7 bases and J lost 2 bases. The CDR3 bases are TGCAGCGGAGCACAGGGGGCGACTGGAAACACCATATATTTT. Its translation: CSGAQGATGNTIYF.

The chain links TRBV6-1 to TRBJ2-1, with D perhaps matching TRBD1 (5 bases). Germline V gene lookup returns CDR1 MNHNS and CDR2 SASEGT. The V end lost 2 bases, the J end lost 6 bases, and 14 bases lay between the germline ends. The CDR3 extends over 15 amino acids. This chain's CDR3 is CASSESRQILNEQFF. The CDR3 bases are TGTGCCAGCAGTGAATCGAGACAGATTCTCAATGAGCAGTTCTTC.

J is TRBJ1-2 and V is TRBV7-2; the match to TRBD1 covers 7 bases. Germline V lookup: CDR1 SGHTA, CDR2 FQGNSA. The trim removed 5 bases at V and 8 bases at J, leaving 8 bases unmatched. This CDR3 spans 13 amino acids. The CDR3 DNA reads as TGTGCCAGCAGCGGTAGACAGGGTTGGGGCTACACCTTC. Its protein is CASSGRQGWGYTF.

The count of this clone is one. The genes are TRBV28 and TRBJ2-6; TRBD1 or TRBD2 may be the D gene (5 bases each). From germline, CDR1 is MDHEN and CDR2 SYDVKM. The CDR3 runs 15 residues. The V end was cut by 10 bases, the J end by 0 bases, with 13 bases between. This CDR3 is CATLRGVSGANVLTF. DNA of the CDR3: TGTGCCACATTAAGAGGGGTCTCTGGGGCCAACGTCCTGACTTTC.

The rearrangement joins TRBV7-9 to TRBJ1-2; 8 bases line up with TRBD1. The CDR3 covers 14 residues. The germline V gene encodes CDR1 SEHNR and CDR2 FQNEAQ (reference sequence). V shed 3 bases and J 8 bases; nucleotides not matched to a gene: 8. The CDR3 region is CASSFGTGGRGYTF. The CDR3 DNA sequence: TGTGCCAGCAGCTTCGGAACAGGGGGAAGGGGCTACACCTTC.

The table lists this clone with a count of one. The chain employs TRBV19 and TRBJ2-3; possible D gene TRBD1, 5 bases. The CDR3 length is 14 residues. Looked up from germline, CDR1 is LNHDA and CDR2 is SQIVND (reference sequence). The V end lost 3 bases, the J end lost 0 bases, and 7 bases lay between the germline ends. Here the CDR3 reads CASSMQGSTDTQYF. DNA for the CDR3: TGTGCCAGTAGTATGCAGGGTAGCACAGATACGCAGTATTTT.

This clone was recorded a few times. J is TRBJ1-5 and V is TRBV7-9, with TRBD1 identical over 7 bases. The trim removed 1 base at V and 9 bases at J, leaving 0 bases unmatched. Germline V gives CDR1 SEHNR, CDR2 FQNEAQ (reference sequence). The CDR3 runs to 12 residues. CDR3 nucleotide sequence: TGTGCCAGCAGCTTAGAGGGGGCGCCCCAGCATTTT. This codes for CASSLEGAPQHF.

The rearrangement links TRBV6-4 to TRBJ2-3; 11 bases are shared with TRBD2. J gave up 0 bases and V 8 bases, and 16 bases lay outside the gene matches. The CDR3 is made up of 19 amino acids. Germline lookup yields CDR1 MRHNA and CDR2 SNTAGT. Here the CDR3 DNA reads TGTGCCAGCGGGACCCCTAGCGGGGGGCGTGGGGGAAGCACAGATACGCAGTATTTT. Encoded protein: CASGTPSGGRGGSTDTQYF.

This clone was observed a handful of times. V is TRBV24-1 and J is TRBJ2-1; 10 bases match TRBD2. Germline loops: CDR1 KGHDR, CDR2 SFDVKD. The ends lost 2 bases at V and 12 bases at J; junction bases unmatched: 6. This CDR3 has 14 amino acids. CDR3 nucleotides: TGTGCCACCAGTGATTCCCTAGCGGGGGACGTGCAGTTCTTC. Translation: CATSDSLAGDVQFF.

For this clone: The junction shows a germline mismatch at one end, possibly a read error. The chain links TRBV28 to TRBJ2-1; the match to TRBD1 covers 7 bases. The germline V gene has CDR1 MDHEN and CDR2 SYDVKM. The CDR3 length is 12 residues. This CDR3 is CASSSSSATGVF. The CDR3 coding sequence is TGTGCCAGCAGTTCTTCATCGGCCACAGGGGTCTTC. Full variable domain (remainder filled in from reference TRBV28 and TRBJ2-1): DVKVTQSSRYLVKRTGEKVFLECVQDMDHENMFWYRQDPGLGLRLIYFSYDVKMKEKGDIPEGYSVSREKKERFSLILESASTNQTSMYLCASSSSSATGVFGPGTRLTVL.

The chain couples TRBV2 to TRBJ1-1; D uncertain. The CDR3 extends over 11 amino acids. V shed 7 bases and J shed 0 bases, with 3 bases lying between them. CDR1 is SNHLY and CDR2 is FYNNEI in the germline V gene. The CDR3 DNA sequence: TGTGCCAGCACTATGAACACTGAAGCTTTCTTT. It specifies CASTMNTEAFF.

The chain couples TRBV12-3 or TRBV12-4 to TRBJ2-2; D ambiguous. Trimming took off 2 bases at V and 8 bases at J, with 6 bases between the two ends. CDR3 length: 12 amino acids. The CDR3 loop is CASSLQSGELFF. Here the CDR3 DNA reads TGTGCCAGCAGTTTACAGTCGGGGGAGCTGTTTTTT.

V gene TRBV5-8 combines with J gene TRBJ2-3; D perhaps matches TRBD1 (5 bases). Trimming removed 7 bases at V and 1 base at J, with 16 bases between. The CDR3 extends over 15 amino acids. Germline loops: CDR1 SGHTS, CDR2 YDEGEE. The CDR3 coding sequence is TGTGCCAGCCCAGCTTGGGGCCCCCGCACAGATACGCAGTATTTT. Translating it yields CASPAWGPRTDTQYF.

The chain joins TRBV12-5 to TRBJ2-5; TRBD2 is a possible D gene (5 bases). This CDR3 spans 14 amino acids. V was shortened by 3 bases and J by 7 bases, with 15 bases between the two germline ends. Germline assignment: CDR1 LGHNT and CDR2 FRNRAP. CDR3 in DNA: TGTGCTAGTGGTTTTCCCCCAGCGGAGGTGACCCAGTACTTC. This encodes CASGFPPAEVTQYF.

This clone was picked up one time. The rearrangement uses TRBV6-5 and TRBJ1-5, with unresolved D. Trimming shortened V by 7 bases and J by 5 bases, and 12 bases separated the two germline ends. Per germline, CDR1 MNHEY and CDR2 SVGAGI. The CDR3 length is 13 residues. CDR3 region: CASTLGRDQPQHF. The CDR3 DNA follows: TGTGCCAGCACGTTAGGGCGAGATCAGCCCCAGCATTTT.